The present T cell receptor (beta chain) was sequenced within a study of cytomegalovirus exposure and HLA in healthy donors. The PCR made use of 60 Vbeta and 13 Jbeta primers. Using immunoSEQ multiplex PCR, the repertoire was profiled, and TCRdb retains in-frame clones only, with some absent. The sample lists about 140,000 clones, 80% occurring once. The CDR3 consists of 16 residues. The germline CDR1 and CDR2 sequences are KGHSH and LQKENI. V lost 1 base and J 0 bases, leaving 10 bases between the germline ends. V gene TRBV18 combines with J gene TRBJ1-3; D is uncertain. This receptor was obtained from a female donor in good health and CMV-seronegative. Sequenced material: PBMCs. CDR3 amino acids: CASSPRSISSGNTIYF. CDR3 nucleotide sequence: TGTGCCAGCTCACCACGCTCGATTAGCTCTGGAAACACCATATATTTT. The full variable domain, in which reference TRBV18 and TRBJ1-3 provide the parts outside the CDR3, is NAGVMQNPRHLVRRRGQEARLRCSPMKGHSHVYWYRQLPEEGLKFMVYLQKENIIDESGMPKERFSAEFPKEGPSILRIQQVVRGDSAAYFCASSPRSISSGNTIYFGEGSWLTVV.